This is a list of T cell receptor beta chains from one sample in a study of T cell changes during pregnancy in multiple sclerosis. Measured with immunoSEQ multiplex PCR; TCRdb has only the in-frame clones, and not every one. The data show 30,000 to 35,000 clones, roughly nine tenths seen once. The input for sequencing was CD8+ T cells from peripheral blood mononuclear cells, taken before pregnancy. The receptors come from a female donor with multiple sclerosis, enrolled in a pregnancy study. CDR3s include the opening cysteine and the closing phenylalanine or tryptophan. The D gene is left open where the match is weak. Clone sizes are given selectively: once, few, many, or a class where the clone is expanded.

cdr3_aa | cdr3_nt | j_call | d_call | v_call | clone_size
CSADPQGFYGYTF | TGCAGCGCCGACCCCCAGGGGTTCTATGGCTACACCTTC | TRBJ1-2 | NA | TRBV29-1 | NA
CAGSWGGMTYEQYF | TGTGCCGGCTCCTGGGGGGGTATGACCTACGAGCAGTACTTC | TRBJ2-7 | TRBD2 | TRBV7-9 | NA
CAISEGAGGGNEQFF | TGTGCCATCAGTGAGGGTGCGGGGGGCGGGAATGAGCAGTTCTTC | TRBJ2-1 | TRBD2 | TRBV10-3 | NA
CASSRATGGITDTQYF | TGTGCCAGCAGCCGGGCAACGGGGGGGATCACAGATACGCAGTATTTT | TRBJ2-3 | TRBD2 | TRBV13 | NA
CASRLQGSYEQYF | TGTGCCAGCAGGTTACAGGGCTCCTACGAGCAGTACTTC | TRBJ2-7 | NA | TRBV27 | NA
CASSSGPGTQYF | TGTGCCAGCAGCTCAGGGCCCGGGACCCAGTACTTC | TRBJ2-5 | NA | TRBV5-6 | NA
CASSLDGRTANEQFF | TGTGCCAGCAGCTTAGATGGGCGCACGGCCAATGAGCAGTTCTTC | TRBJ2-1 | NA | TRBV7-6 | NA
CASSVAGELFF | TGTGCCAGCAGCGTAGCAGGAGAGCTGTTTTTT | TRBJ2-2 | NA | TRBV11-2 | NA
CASSPGLRRNSPLHF | TGTGCCAGCAGCCCTGGACTAAGAAGAAATTCACCCCTCCACTTT | TRBJ1-6 | NA | TRBV5-6 | NA
CASRWRGAYEQYF | TGTGCCAGCAGATGGCGGGGAGCCTACGAGCAGTACTTC | TRBJ2-7 | NA | TRBV6-1 | NA
CASSPTAHEQYF | TGTGCCAGCTCACCGACAGCTCACGAGCAGTACTTC | TRBJ2-7 | NA | TRBV18 | NA
CCSTGQGEKLFF | TGTTGTTCGACAGGGCAGGGTGAAAAACTGTTTTTT | TRBJ1-4 | TRBD1 | TRBV6-6 | NA
CASRLVGGPEETQYF | TGCGCCAGCAGACTAGTGGGGGGGCCCGAAGAGACCCAGTACTTC | TRBJ2-5 | NA | TRBV4-1 | NA
CASSQVSGTGGNSPLHF | TGCGCCAGCAGCCAAGTATCCGGGACAGGGGGTAATTCACCCCTCCACTTT | TRBJ1-6 | TRBD1 | TRBV4-3 | NA
CASSLARDSYEQYF | TGCGCCAGCAGCCTGGCCAGGGACTCCTACGAGCAGTACTTC | TRBJ2-7 | NA | TRBV4-1 | NA
CASSQPGQAHNEQFF | TGTGCCAGCAGCCAACCGGGACAGGCACACAATGAGCAGTTCTTC | TRBJ2-1 | TRBD1 | TRBV5-5 | NA
CASSLDGVRYF | TGCGCCAGCAGCTTGGACGGGGTCCGGTACTTC | TRBJ2-4 | NA | TRBV5-1 | NA
CASSLVASGGAEQFF | TGTGCCAGCAGCTTAGTGGCTAGCGGGGGGGCGGAGCAGTTCTTC | TRBJ2-1 | TRBD2 | TRBV7-2 | NA
CASSDSSGGANEQFF | TGTGCCAGCAGTGACTCTAGCGGGGGGGCCAATGAGCAGTTCTTC | TRBJ2-1 | TRBD2 | TRBV6-4 | medium-sized
CASSLMRTGELFF | TGTGCCAGCAGTTTGATGCGGACCGGGGAGCTGTTTTTT | TRBJ2-2 | NA | TRBV28 | NA
CASSPTGQPLTEAFF | TGTGCCAGCTCACCAACAGGACAGCCCCTGACTGAAGCTTTCTTT | TRBJ1-1 | NA | TRBV18 | NA
CATSRVSGGADTQYF | TGTGCCACCAGCAGAGTTAGCGGGGGGGCAGATACGCAGTATTTT | TRBJ2-3 | TRBD2 | TRBV15 | many
CAARTSQETQYF | TGTGCCGCCCGGACTTCTCAAGAGACCCAGTACTTC | TRBJ2-5 | NA | TRBV10-3 | NA
CASSLDGGRPYNEQFF | TGTGCCAGCAGTTTAGACGGCGGGCGTCCCTACAATGAGCAGTTCTTC | TRBJ2-1 | NA | TRBV27 | NA
CASSQTGNTEAFF | TGCGCCAGCAGCCAAACAGGGAACACTGAAGCTTTCTTT | TRBJ1-1 | NA | TRBV4-3 | NA
CASSQEGKNSYNEQFF | TGCGCCAGCAGCCAAGAGGGCAAGAACAGCTACAATGAGCAGTTCTTC | TRBJ2-1 | NA | TRBV4-1 | NA
CASSYSGQSPFYEQYF | TGTGCCAGCAGTTACTCGGGGCAGAGTCCTTTCTACGAGCAGTACTTC | TRBJ2-7 | NA | TRBV6-6 | NA
CAGQGYHEQYF | TGTGCCGGACAGGGGTACCACGAGCAGTACTTC | TRBJ2-7 | TRBD1 | TRBV30 | NA
CASSPTGTEAFF | TGCGCCAGCAGCCCGACGGGCACTGAAGCTTTCTTT | TRBJ1-1 | NA | TRBV4-1 | NA
CASSLMASGAGELFF | TGTGCCAGCAGCTTAATGGCTAGTGGTGCCGGGGAGCTGTTTTTT | TRBJ2-2 | NA | TRBV7-3 | NA
CASSELAGGPNEQFF | TGTGCCAGCAGTGAACTAGCGGGGGGGCCCAATGAGCAGTTCTTC | TRBJ2-1 | TRBD2 | TRBV6-4 | NA
CASSPTGLGEQFF | TGCGCCAGCAGCCCGACAGGACTTGGGGAGCAGTTCTTC | TRBJ2-1 | NA | TRBV4-1 | NA
CASSPSGDQETQYF | TGTGCCAGCAGTCCTTCGGGGGATCAAGAGACCCAGTACTTC | TRBJ2-5 | NA | TRBV27 | NA
CASSMGLNTEAFF | TGTGCCAGTAGTATGGGGCTGAACACTGAAGCTTTCTTT | TRBJ1-1 | NA | TRBV19 | NA
CASSRLTGNPREQYF | TGTGCCAGCAGCCGCCTGACAGGGAACCCTAGAGAGCAGTACTTC | TRBJ2-7 | TRBD1 | TRBV11-2 | NA
CASSLTVDSGEYTF | TGCGCCAGCAGCCTCACGGTGGACAGCGGGGAGTACACCTTC | TRBJ1-2 | NA | TRBV4-3 | NA
CASSSAGGTDTQYF | TGTGCCAGCAGTTCGGCAGGGGGCACAGATACGCAGTATTTT | TRBJ2-3 | NA | TRBV6-4 | NA
CASSVGTGDYGYTF | TGTGCCAGCAGCGTAGGTACAGGGGACTATGGCTACACCTTC | TRBJ1-2 | TRBD1 | TRBV9 | few
CASSLIGDSTGELFF | TGTGCCAGCAGTTTAATCGGGGACTCAACCGGGGAGCTGTTTTTT | TRBJ2-2 | NA | TRBV27 | once
CASSLTGTYEQYF | TGTGCCAGCAGCTTGACAGGGACCTACGAGCAGTACTTC | TRBJ2-7 | NA | TRBV5-4 | once
CASSYSDGLYEQYF | TGTGCCAGCAGTTACTCGGACGGACTCTACGAGCAGTACTTC | TRBJ2-7 | NA | TRBV6-5 | NA
CASSVGTGKKNEKLFF | TGTGCCAGCAGCGTAGGGACAGGGAAAAAGAATGAAAAACTGTTTTTT | TRBJ1-4 | TRBD1 | TRBV9 | NA
CASSLLLEEPTTEAFF | TGTGCCAGCAGCTTGCTGTTGGAGGAGCCAACTACTGAAGCTTTCTTT | TRBJ1-1 | NA | TRBV5-5 | NA
CASSPSRGPGYEQYF | TGTGCCAGCAGCCCCTCGCGAGGCCCTGGATACGAGCAGTACTTC | TRBJ2-7 | NA | TRBV7-9 | NA
CASSPRAGVYNEQFF | TGTGCCAGCAGCCCCCGGGCGGGGGTCTACAATGAGCAGTTCTTC | TRBJ2-1 | TRBD2 | TRBV7-2 | NA
CASSDTSGNTGELFF | TGTGCCAGCAGTGACACTAGCGGGAACACCGGGGAGCTGTTTTTT | TRBJ2-2 | TRBD2 | TRBV6-4 | NA
CASSLLPGGSYETQYF | TGTGCCAGCAGCTTATTACCAGGGGGCAGTTATGAGACCCAGTACTTC | TRBJ2-5 | TRBD1 | TRBV11-1 | NA
CASSSRVNEQFF | TGTGCCAGCAGCTCCCGAGTAAATGAGCAGTTCTTC | TRBJ2-1 | NA | TRBV6-5 | NA
CASSHRGGRFISEQFF | TGTGCCAGCAGCCACAGGGGGGGTCGATTTATTTCTGAGCAGTTCTTC | TRBJ2-1 | NA | TRBV2 | NA
CAWSVLQYNEQFF | TGTGCCTGGAGTGTATTACAATACAATGAGCAGTTCTTC | TRBJ2-1 | NA | TRBV30 | NA
CASSYSGTGTNYGYTF | TGTGCCAGCAGTTACTCGGGGACAGGGACCAACTATGGCTACACCTTC | TRBJ1-2 | TRBD1 | TRBV6-6 | NA
CASSEAAGGADTQYF | TGTGCCAGCAGTGAAGCGGCGGGGGGGGCCGATACGCAGTATTTT | TRBJ2-3 | TRBD2 | TRBV6-1 | few
CASSHHRGGTEAFF | TGTGCCAGCAGTCATCACCGCGGGGGCACTGAAGCTTTCTTT | TRBJ1-1 | NA | TRBV5-4 | medium-sized
CASGSGGADTQYF | TGCGCCAGCGGGAGCGGGGGGGCAGATACGCAGTATTTT | TRBJ2-3 | TRBD2 | TRBV10-2 | NA
CASSGDTAGGNSDEQFF | TGTGCCAGCAGCGGGGATACGGCGGGGGGGAATTCGGATGAGCAGTTCTTC | TRBJ2-1 | TRBD2 | TRBV13 | NA